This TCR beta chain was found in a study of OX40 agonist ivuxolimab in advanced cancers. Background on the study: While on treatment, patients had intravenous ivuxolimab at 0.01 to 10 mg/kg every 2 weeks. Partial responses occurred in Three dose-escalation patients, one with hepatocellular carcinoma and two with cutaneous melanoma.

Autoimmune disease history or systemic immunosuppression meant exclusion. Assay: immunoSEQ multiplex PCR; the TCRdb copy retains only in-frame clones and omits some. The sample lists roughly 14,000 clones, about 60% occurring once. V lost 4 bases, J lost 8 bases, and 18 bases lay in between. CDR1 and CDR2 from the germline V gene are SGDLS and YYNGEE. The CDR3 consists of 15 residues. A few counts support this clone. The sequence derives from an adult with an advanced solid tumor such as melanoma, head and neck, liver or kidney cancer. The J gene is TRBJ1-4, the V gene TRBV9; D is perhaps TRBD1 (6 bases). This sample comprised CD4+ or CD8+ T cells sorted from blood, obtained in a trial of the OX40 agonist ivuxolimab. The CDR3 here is CASSPLRGAREKLFF. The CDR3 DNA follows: TGTGCCAGCAGCCCCCTGCGGGGGGCGCGGGAAAAACTGTTTTTT.